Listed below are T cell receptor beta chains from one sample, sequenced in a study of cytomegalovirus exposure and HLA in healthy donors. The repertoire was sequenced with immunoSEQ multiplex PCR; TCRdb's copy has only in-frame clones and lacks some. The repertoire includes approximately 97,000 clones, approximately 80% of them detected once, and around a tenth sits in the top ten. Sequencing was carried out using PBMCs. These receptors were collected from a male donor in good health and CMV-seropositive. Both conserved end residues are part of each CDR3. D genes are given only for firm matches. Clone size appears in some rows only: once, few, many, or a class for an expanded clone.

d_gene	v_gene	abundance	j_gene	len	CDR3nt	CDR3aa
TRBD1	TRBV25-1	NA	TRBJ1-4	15	TGTGCCAGCAGTAAGACCGGGACAGGGGTGGAAAAACTGTTTTTT	CASSKTGTGVEKLFF
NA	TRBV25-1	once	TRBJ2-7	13	TGTGCCAGCAGTGAAAGGCCCGGGTACGAGCAGTACTTC	CASSERPGYEQYF
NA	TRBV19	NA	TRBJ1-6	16	TGTGCCAGTAGGCCCCCGGGGGTGAGCGGTAATTCACCCCTCCACTTT	CASRPPGVSGNSPLHF
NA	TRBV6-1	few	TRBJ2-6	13	TGTGCCAGCAGAGCATCTGGGGCCAACGTCCTGACTTTC	CASRASGANVLTF
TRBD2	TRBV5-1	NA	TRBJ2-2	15	TGCGCCAGCAGCTTCCTAGCGGGAGAGGCCGGGGAGCTGTTTTTT	CASSFLAGEAGELFF
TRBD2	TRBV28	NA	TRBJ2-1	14	TGTGCCAGCAGTGGACTAGCGGGAGTATGGGAGCAGTTCTTC	CASSGLAGVWEQFF
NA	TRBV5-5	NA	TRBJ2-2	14	TGTGCCAGCAGCTTTGGAGGGGGCGTCGGGGAGCTGTTTTTT	CASSFGGGVGELFF
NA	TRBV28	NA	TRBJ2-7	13	TGTGCCAGCAGTTTCGACTCCTCCTACGAGCAGTACTTC	CASSFDSSYEQYF
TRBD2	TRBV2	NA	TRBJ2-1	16	TGTGCCAGCACCGAAACCGGGACTAGCGGGTCGAATGAGCAGTTCTTC	CASTETGTSGSNEQFF
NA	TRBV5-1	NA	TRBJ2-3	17	TGCGCCAGCAGCTTGCAGGCCGGGAGCGACGGCACAGATACGCAGTATTTT	CASSLQAGSDGTDTQYF
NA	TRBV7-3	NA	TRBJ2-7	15	TGTGCCGACAAACCGGGACTCCCGACCCCCTACGAGCAGTACTTC	CADKPGLPTPYEQYF
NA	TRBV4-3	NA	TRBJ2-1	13	TGCGCCAGCAGCGAAAGAGGGGGTCGAGAGCAGTTCTTC	CASSERGGREQFF
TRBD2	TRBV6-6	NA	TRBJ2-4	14	TGTGCCAGCAGTTTCACTAGCGGGCAAAACAGTCAGTACTTC	CASSFTSGQNSQYF
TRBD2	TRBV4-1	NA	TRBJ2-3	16	TGCGCCAGCAGCCAAGGGCTAGCGGGGCGCACAGATACGCAGTATTTT	CASSQGLAGRTDTQYF
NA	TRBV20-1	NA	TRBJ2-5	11	TGCAGTGCTAGACCACAAGAGACCCAGTACTTC	CSARPQETQYF
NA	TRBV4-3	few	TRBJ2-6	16	TGCGCCAGCAGCCAAGAGGTCGGCTCTGGGGCCAACGGCCTGACTTTC	CASSQEVGSGANGLTF
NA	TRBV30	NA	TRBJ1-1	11	TGTGCCTGGGAAGCGAACACTGAAGCTTTCTTT	CAWEANTEAFF
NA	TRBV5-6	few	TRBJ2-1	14	TGTGCCAGCAGCTTTCGACTAGTTTACAATGAGCAGTTCTTC	CASSFRLVYNEQFF
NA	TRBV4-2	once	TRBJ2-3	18	TGTGCCAGCAGCCAAGACTTAGCACTACGGGGAAGCACAGATACGCAGTATTTT	CASSQDLALRGSTDTQYF
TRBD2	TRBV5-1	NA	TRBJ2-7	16	TGCGCCAGCAGCTTGGCCGGGACTATAAACACCTACGAGCAGTACTTC	CASSLAGTINTYEQYF
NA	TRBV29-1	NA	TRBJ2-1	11	TGCAGCGTTGAAGCTGTAGATGAGCAGTTCTTC	CSVEAVDEQFF
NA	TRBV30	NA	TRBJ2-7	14	TGTGCCTGGAGTGGTATGGGCCCCCCCTACGAGCAGTACTTC	CAWSGMGPPYEQYF
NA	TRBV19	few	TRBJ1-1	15	TGTGCCAGTAAGGACCAGGGGATAGGGAACACTGAAGCTTTCTTT	CASKDQGIGNTEAFF
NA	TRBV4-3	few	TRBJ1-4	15	TGCGCCAGCAGCCAAGATCCCCGGGGTGGGGAAAAACTGTTTTTT	CASSQDPRGGEKLFF
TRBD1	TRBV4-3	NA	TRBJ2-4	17	TGCGCCAGCAGCCAGGCCCCGGGACAGGGGTTAAGGAACATTCAGTACTTC	CASSQAPGQGLRNIQYF
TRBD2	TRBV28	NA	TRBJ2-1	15	TGTGCCAGCAGTAGAAGTCGGACTAGCGGGAGCGAGCAGTTCTTC	CASSRSRTSGSEQFF
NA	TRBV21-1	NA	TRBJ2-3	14	TGTGCCAGCCAACAGGGTAGGGGGCCAGATACGCAGTATTTT	CASQQGRGPDTQYF
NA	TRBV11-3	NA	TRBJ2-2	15	TGTGCCAGCAGCCCCGGGCAGGGGAACACCGGGGAGCTGTTTTTT	CASSPGQGNTGELFF
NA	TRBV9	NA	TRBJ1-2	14	TGTGCCAGCAGCGTAGGTGGGGGGGGCTATGGCTACACCTTC	CASSVGGGGYGYTF
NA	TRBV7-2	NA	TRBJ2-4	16	TGTGCCAGCAGCCCAACACGTAGCCTAGCCAAAAACAGTCAGTACTTC	CASSPTRSLAKNSQYF
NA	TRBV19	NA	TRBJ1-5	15	TGTGCCACCTCAGGCCTCCAAAGTTCAGCGGGGCCCCAGCATTTT	CATSGLQSSAGPQHF
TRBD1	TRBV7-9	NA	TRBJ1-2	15	TGTGCCAGCAGCCGCCGACAGGGGGACGGCTATGGCTACACCTTC	CASSRRQGDGYGYTF
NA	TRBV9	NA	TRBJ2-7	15	TGTGCCAGCAGCCCTAGTCCGGGACTTATCTACGAGCAGTACTTC	CASSPSPGLIYEQYF
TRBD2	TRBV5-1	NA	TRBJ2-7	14	TGCGCCAGCAGCGAAGGACTAGGGACCTACGAGCAGTACTTC	CASSEGLGTYEQYF
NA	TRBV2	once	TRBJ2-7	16	TGTGCCAGCAGTGATCGCGCGCGGGGTCCCAACTACGAGCAGTACTTC	CASSDRARGPNYEQYF
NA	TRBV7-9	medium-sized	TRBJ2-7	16	TGTTCCAGCAGCTTTATCGGTCAGGGGATAGGGGACGAGCAGTACTTC	CSSSFIGQGIGDEQYF
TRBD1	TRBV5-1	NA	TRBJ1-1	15	TGCGCCAGCAGCTCGCTGGGACAGGGGAACACTGAAGCTTTCTTT	CASSSLGQGNTEAFF
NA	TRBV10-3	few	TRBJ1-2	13	TGTGCCATTACTAAGGGACAATTAGATGGCTACACCTTC	CAITKGQLDGYTF
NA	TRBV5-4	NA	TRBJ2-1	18	TGTGCCAGCAGCTCAGGACAGATATTAGCGGGCCGCTACAATGAGCAGTTCTTC	CASSSGQILAGRYNEQFF
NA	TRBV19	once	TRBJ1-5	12	TGTGCCAGTAGTATTGATGAGCAGCCCCAGCATTTT	CASSIDEQPQHF
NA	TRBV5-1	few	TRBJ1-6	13	TGCGCCAGCAGCTTGACAGCGGATTCACCCCTCCACTTT	CASSLTADSPLHF
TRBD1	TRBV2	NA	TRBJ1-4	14	TGTGCCAGCAGGGTGACAGGGGTAATCGAAAAACTGTTTTTT	CASRVTGVIEKLFF
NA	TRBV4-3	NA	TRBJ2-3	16	TGCGCCAGCAGCCAAGAGCGGATACCGGGGGTCGATACGCAGTATTTT	CASSQERIPGVDTQYF
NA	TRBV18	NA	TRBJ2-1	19	TGTGCCAGCTCACCAGGGAGTCGGGCGGCGACCCGCTCCTACAATGAGCAGTTCTTC	CASSPGSRAATRSYNEQFF
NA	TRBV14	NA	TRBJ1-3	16	TGTGCCAGCAGCCAACGCGCCCGGGGAACTGGAAACACCATATATTTT	CASSQRARGTGNTIYF
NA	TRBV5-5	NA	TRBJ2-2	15	TGTGCCAGCAGTAAACAGGGTTTAATTTTGGGGGAGCTGTTTTTT	CASSKQGLILGELFF
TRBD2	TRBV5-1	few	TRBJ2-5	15	TGCGCCAGCAGCTTGTCTAGCGGGGTCCAAGAGACCCAGTACTTC	CASSLSSGVQETQYF
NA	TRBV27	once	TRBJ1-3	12	TGTGCCAGCAGGGACCGCCGGGGCACCATATATTTT	CASRDRRGTIYF
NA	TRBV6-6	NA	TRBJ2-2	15	TGTGCCGGGGCCACACCGGGTCGTGGGACCGGGGAGCTGTTTTTT	CAGATPGRGTGELFF
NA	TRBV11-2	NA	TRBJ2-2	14	TGTGCCAGCAGCTTAGCGGGAGCTACCGGGGAGCTGTTTTTT	CASSLAGATGELFF
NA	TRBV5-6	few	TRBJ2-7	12	TGTGCCAGCAGCGCGACAGCCTACGAGCAGTACTTC	CASSATAYEQYF
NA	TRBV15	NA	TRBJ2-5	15	TGTGCCACCAGTCTGACGGGGATTTTCCAAGAGACCCAGTACTTC	CATSLTGIFQETQYF
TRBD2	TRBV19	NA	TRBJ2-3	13	TGTGCCACCCTAGCGGGAGGCACAGATACGCAGTATTTT	CATLAGGTDTQYF
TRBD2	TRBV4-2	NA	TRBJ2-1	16	TGTGCCAGCAGCCAAGAAACTAGCGGGGACTACAATGAGCAGTTCTTC	CASSQETSGDYNEQFF
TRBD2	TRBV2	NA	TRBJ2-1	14	TGTGCCAGCAGCGGGACCGGGAGGGGCAATGAGCAGTTCTTC	CASSGTGRGNEQFF
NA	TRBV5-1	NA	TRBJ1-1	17	TGCGCCAGCAGCTCTGGACAGTCCAGAAGAATGAACACTGAAGCTTTCTTT	CASSSGQSRRMNTEAFF
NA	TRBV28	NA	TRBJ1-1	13	TGTGCCAGCAGTTTAAGCGTGAACACTGAAGCTTTCTTT	CASSLSVNTEAFF
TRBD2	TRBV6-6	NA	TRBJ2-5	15	TGTGCCAGCAGCTTACTAGCGGGAGTGAAGGAGACCCAGTACTTC	CASSLLAGVKETQYF
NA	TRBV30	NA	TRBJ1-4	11	TGTGCCTGGAGTTCGGATGAAAAACTGTTTTTT	CAWSSDEKLFF